Listed here are 21 T cell receptor beta chains from one sample, sequenced in a study of T cell responses to AZD1222 COVID-19 vaccine. TCRdb's copy holds only in-frame clones and misses some; the assay was immunoSEQ multiplex PCR. The sample holds some 120,000 clones, roughly 90% seen once. This material consisted of peripheral blood, taken on day 0 of AZD1222 vaccination. The source of these receptors is an adult in good health.

This clone was seen just once. The chain has TRBV7-3 and TRBJ2-7; possibly TRBD1 for D (6 bases). V lost 4 bases, J lost 3 bases, and 16 bases lay in between. The germline V gene has CDR1 SGHTA and CDR2 FQGTGA. CDR3 length: 15 residues. This CDR3 reads CASSYDTGSLYEQYF. DNA for the CDR3: TGTGCCAGCAGCTACGATACAGGGTCCCTCTACGAGCAGTACTTC.

The chain carries TRBV5-8 and TRBJ1-2, with D possibly TRBD1 on 5 matching bases. V lost 4 bases and J 5 bases, leaving 24 bases between the germline ends. Germline-derived CDR1 and CDR2 are SGHTS and YDEGEE. This CDR3 is 17 amino acids long. CDR3 sequence reads: CASSENPNRSLRYGYTF. The CDR3 DNA is TGTGCCAGCAGCGAGAACCCCAACAGGAGTCTGCGGTATGGCTACACCTTC. Full variable domain (outside the CDR3, taken from reference TRBV5-8 and TRBJ1-2): EAGVTQSPTHLIKTRGQQATLRCSPISGHTSVYWYQQALGLGLQFLLWYDEGEERNRGNFPPRFSGRQFPNYSSELNVNALELEDSALYLCASSENPNRSLRYGYTFGSGTRLTVV.

The genes are TRBV9 and TRBJ2-1; TRBD2 aligns across 8 bases. V was pared by 3 bases and J by 7 bases, with 3 bases of the junction left unmatched. CDR3 length: 13 amino acids. Germline V gene sequence: CDR1 SGDLS, CDR2 YYNGEE. The CDR3, as DNA: TGTGCCAGCAGCGCTAGCGGGTTGAATGAGCAGTTCTTC. Amino acid sequence: CASSASGLNEQFF.

In regard to this clone: Other DNA sequences in the same sample also yield this CDR3. For the CDR3, the DNA is TGCGCCAGCAGCCAAGATCGGGGGACCTACGAGCAGTACTTC. Amino acids: CASSQDRGTYEQYF. The chain combines TRBV4-3 with TRBJ2-7; weak D call: TRBD2 (6 bases). In germline, CDR1 is LGHNA, CDR2 YSLEER. V lost 0 bases to trimming and J lost 2 bases, with 8 bases between them. CDR3 size: 14 residues.

CDR3 DNA sequence: TGTGCCAGCAGCGTAGACACCTCTAACTATGGCTACACCTTC. It yields the protein CASSVDTSNYGYTF. The V and J genes are TRBV9 and TRBJ1-2, with D uncertain. V gave up 0 bases and J gave up 0 bases, with 6 bases separating them. Germline-derived CDR1 and CDR2 are SGDLS and YYNGEE. This CDR3 region has 14 residues.

The rearrangement links TRBV10-3 to TRBJ1-2; 9 nucleotides line up with TRBD1. Trimming at V came to 8 bases and at J to 2 bases, leaving 3 bases not matched to a gene. The CDR3 is 13 residues long. Per germline, CDR1 ENHRY and CDR2 SYGVKD. The CDR3 DNA sequence: TGTGCCATCCTCGGGACAGGGAACTATGGCTACACCTTC. Encoded protein: CAILGTGNYGYTF.

This rearrangement joins TRBV10-2 to TRBJ2-3; TRBD2 aligns across 9 bases. This CDR3 spans 13 amino acids. Germline V gene lookup returns CDR1 WSHSY and CDR2 SAAADI. V trimming: 9 bases; J trimming: 5 bases; junction bases outside the gene matches: 6. In DNA form, the CDR3 reads TGCGCCAGTATAGCGGGAGCCAAAGATACGCAGTATTTT. This gives the protein CASIAGAKDTQYF.

The rearrangement joins TRBV21-1 to TRBJ1-5; TRBD1 was called by the table and not checked on the DNA. TRBV21-1 is recorded as a pseudogene. The CDR3 totals 13 residues. CDR3 residues: CARDRAPNQPQHF. CDR3 DNA: TGTGCCAGAGACAGGGCCCCCAATCAGCCCCAGCATTTT.

This chain connects TRBV9 to TRBJ1-4; 9 bases align to TRBD1. CDR1 is SGDLS and CDR2 is YYNGEE in the germline V gene. The CDR3 length is 17 residues. J gave up 0 bases and V 3 bases, and 6 bases lay outside the gene matches. The CDR3 region is CASSDPQGAATNEKLFF. The CDR3, as DNA: TGTGCCAGCAGCGACCCACAGGGGGCCGCAACTAATGAAAAACTGTTTTTT.

This chain uses TRBV19 with TRBJ2-7; 7 bases agree with TRBD1. CDR3 length: 12 residues. V was clipped by 6 bases and J by 10 bases; unmatched bases: 9. Germline V CDR1 and CDR2: LNHDA, SQIVND (reference sequence). The CDR3 region has the DNA TGTGCCAGTAGCCACAGGGGATCCGACCAGTACTTC. Its translation: CASSHRGSDQYF. The whole variable domain, filled in from reference TRBV19 and TRBJ2-7, reads DGGITQSPKYLFRKEGQNVTLSCEQNLNHDAMYWYRQDPGQGLRLIYYSQIVNDFQKGDIAEGYSVSREKKESFPLTVTSAQKNPTAFYLCASSHRGSDQYFGPGTRLTVT.

This clone has just a few counts. The rearrangement joins TRBV28 to TRBJ2-3; 8 nucleotides match TRBD1. The CDR3 has 15 amino acids. Germline values: CDR1 MDHEN, CDR2 SYDVKM. Losses at the gene ends were 9 bases for V and 3 bases for J; bases not matched to a gene: 11. CDR3 protein: CASRTSDRVTDTQYF. DNA of the CDR3: TGTGCCAGTCGGACCTCGGACAGGGTGACAGATACGCAGTATTTT.

The chain has TRBV28 and TRBJ1-2, with D tentatively TRBD1 (6 bases). There are 14 residues in the CDR3. Germline V gives CDR1 MDHEN, CDR2 SYDVKM. The V end was cut by 5 bases, the J end by 4 bases, with 14 bases between. Written as DNA, the CDR3 is TGTGCCAGCAGTCTCCAGGACAGAGGCTATGGCTACACCTTC. This codes for CASSLQDRGYGYTF.

The chain is built from TRBV7-9 and TRBJ2-1, with no clear D. This CDR3 region has 16 residues. V gave up 3 bases and J gave up 4 bases, with 16 bases separating them. Germline assignment: CDR1 SEHNR and CDR2 FQNEAQ (reference sequence). CDR3: CASSFLGPGGYNEQFF. For the CDR3, the DNA is TGTGCCAGCAGCTTCCTAGGTCCCGGTGGGTACAATGAGCAGTTCTTC.

The chain is built from TRBV7-2 and TRBJ2-1; 7 bases align to TRBD2. This CDR3 has 14 residues. CDR1 and CDR2 (germline): SGHTA, FQGNSA. V shed 2 bases and J 3 bases; nucleotides not matched to a gene: 1. CDR3 sequence: CASSLSGVYNEQFF. For the CDR3, the DNA is TGTGCCAGCAGCTTAAGCGGGGTCTACAATGAGCAGTTCTTC.

This chain joins TRBV19 and TRBJ2-7; 8 bases match TRBD1. J lost 6 bases, V lost 3 bases, and 7 bases had no gene match. The CDR3 is 14 residues long. Germline assignment: CDR1 LNHDA and CDR2 SQIVND (reference sequence). CDR3 region: CASSMAGGVFEQYF. The CDR3 DNA sequence: TGTGCCAGTAGTATGGCAGGGGGCGTCTTCGAGCAGTACTTC.

The chain recombines TRBV14 with TRBJ2-1; 9 nucleotides agree with TRBD2. Losses at the gene ends were 2 bases for V and 7 bases for J; bases not matched to a gene: 9. Per germline, CDR1 SGHDN and CDR2 FVKESK. There are 16 residues in the CDR3. The CDR3 bases are TGTGCCAGCAGCCAATTTAGCGGGAGTGACGGTAATGAGCAGTTCTTC. This encodes CASSQFSGSDGNEQFF.

DNA of the CDR3: TGTGCCAGCAGTTTGGAGAGGGGAGGTACGCAGTATTTT. This encodes CASSLERGGTQYF. The chain carries TRBV27 and TRBJ2-3; D is perhaps TRBD2 (6 bases). V lost 3 bases to trimming and J lost 8 bases, with 12 bases between them. Per germline, CDR1 MNHEY and CDR2 SMNVEV (reference sequence). The CDR3 is 13 amino acids.

V and J are TRBV29-1 and TRBJ2-7; possibly TRBD2 for D (5 bases). The CDR3 covers 13 residues. The germline V gene has CDR1 SQVTM and CDR2 ANQGSEA. Trimming removed 2 bases from V and 8 bases from J, with 16 bases in between. This CDR3 reads CSVESGILTQQYF. The CDR3 region has the DNA TGCAGCGTTGAAAGCGGTATCCTCACCCAGCAGTACTTC.

This clone was detected only once. This chain links TRBV28 with TRBJ1-1; 7 nucleotides line up with TRBD1. V lost 3 bases to trimming and J lost 11 bases; unmatched junction nucleotides: 6. CDR3 size: 12 residues. Looked up from germline, CDR1 is MDHEN and CDR2 is SYDVKM. Written as DNA, the CDR3 is TGTGCCAGCAGTTTGCGAGTAGGGGGCGCTTTCTTT. Its protein is CASSLRVGGAFF.

CDR3 bases: TGCGCCAGCAGCCGAAAGACAGAGTATAATTCACCCCTCCACTTT. Encoded protein: CASSRKTEYNSPLHF. This sequence joins TRBV4-1 and TRBJ1-6, with a possible D match to TRBD1 (5 bases). This CDR3 has 15 residues. The germline CDR1 and CDR2 sequences are MGHRA and YSYEKL. V lost 4 bases and J 4 bases, leaving 11 bases between the germline ends.

This chain links TRBV7-8 with TRBJ2-2, with a possible D match to TRBD1 (6 bases). The V end lost 5 bases, the J end lost 3 bases, and 22 bases lay between the germline ends. Germline CDR1 and CDR2: SGHVS and FQNEAQ. The CDR3 loop spans 18 amino acids. CDR3 sequence reads: CASSTHRDRMPDTGELFF. The CDR3 region has the DNA TGTGCCAGCAGCACCCACAGGGATAGGATGCCCGACACCGGGGAGCTGTTTTTT.